This TCR beta chain derives from a study of control samples from healthy donors and cancer patients (TCRdb year 2020). The method was the immunoSEQ multiplex PCR assay. The table comes from immuneACCESS by way of TCRdb, which keeps in-frame sequences with V and J called. Part of the clones is missing from these tables; in studies checked, under half for an unresolved V gene and the rest for unknown reasons. Within this sample are under 200,000 clones, with around 96% of them counted one time only. The ten largest account for more than 8% of the sample. As regards this clone: What antigen it recognizes has not been identified. The sample holds no much larger clone one base away, and base qualities are not on file.

The germline ends are 15 bases apart after V is trimmed by 3 bases and J by 7 bases. The CDR3 goes from the cysteine to the phenylalanine over 14 residues. Only CDR3 DNA remains: 42 bases, in frame from the first base. The germline V gene provides CDR1 ENHRY and CDR2 SYGVKD. The receptor's source is a woman between 35 and 50 years old in good health. The chain employs TRBV10-3 and TRBJ1-2, with the D gene uncertain. Input material: blood. The CDR3 region reads CAISDRFPASGYTF. The DNA reads as follows: TGTGCCATCAGTGATAGGTTCCCCGCAAGTGGCTACACCTTC.